This is a list of T cell receptor beta chains from one sample in a study of blood T cell repertoires in COVID-19. TCRdb's table, derived via immunoSEQ multiplex PCR, lists solely in-frame clones and lacks some. The sample lists approximately 170,000 clones, approximately 84% occurring once. The sequencing sample was made of peripheral blood. The receptors here all came from a human donor with acute or convalescent COVID-19. The donor label of this sample is uncertain. Both conserved end residues are part of each CDR3. D genes are given only for firm matches. Expanded clones get a size class; other rows say once, few or many, or leave the size out.

d_call j_call clone_size v_call cdr3_aa cdr3_nt
TRBD2 TRBJ2-2 - TRBV30 CAWSVLAGGLNGELFF TGTGCCTGGAGTGTATTGGCGGGAGGATTAAACGGGGAGCTGTTTTTT
- TRBJ2-2 - TRBV7-7 CASSLAAAGTGELFF TGTGCTAGCAGCTTAGCGGCAGCGGGCACCGGGGAGCTGTTTTTT
TRBD1 TRBJ1-6 few TRBV5-4 CASSPPGQGDSPLHF TGTGCCAGCAGCCCCCCGGGACAGGGTGATTCACCCCTCCACTTT
TRBD1 TRBJ1-2 - TRBV7-3 CASSLTGQGHGYTF TGTGCCAGCAGCTTAACTGGACAGGGCCATGGCTACACCTTC
- TRBJ2-7 - TRBV4-1 CASSPNRDYEQYF TGCGCCAGCAGCCCGAACAGGGACTACGAGCAGTACTTC
- TRBJ2-1 - TRBV7-8 CASSPGYNEQFF TGTGCCAGCAGCCCGGGGTACAATGAGCAGTTCTTC
- TRBJ2-3 - TRBV6-5 CASSYSSGHSTDTQYF TGTGCCAGCAGTTACTCAAGCGGGCACAGCACAGATACGCAGTATTTT
TRBD1 TRBJ2-7 - TRBV10-3 CAISRDSVYEQYF TGTGCCATCTCCCGGGACAGCGTCTACGAGCAGTACTTC
TRBD2 TRBJ2-7 once TRBV5-5 CASSLGPAGVTQQYF TGTGCCAGCAGCTTGGGTCCTGCGGGGGTAACCCAGCAGTACTTC
- TRBJ1-1 - TRBV7-3 CASSFNGGRPEAFF TGTGCCAGCAGCTTTAATGGAGGGCGGCCTGAAGCTTTCTTT
- TRBJ2-7 - TRBV18 CASSPEAGPIYEQYF TGTGCCAGCTCACCAGAAGCTGGGCCGATCTACGAGCAGTACTTC
- TRBJ2-7 once TRBV7-8 CASNSLGRGEQYF TGTGCCAGCAACTCCCTCGGACGAGGGGAGCAGTACTTC
- TRBJ2-1 - TRBV2 CASSEEGGSYNEQFF TGTGCCAGCAGTGAAGAAGGGGGCTCCTACAATGAGCAGTTCTTC
- TRBJ1-6 - TRBV19 CASSIEGRASPLHF TGTGCCAGTAGTATAGAAGGCAGGGCTTCACCCCTCCACTTT
TRBD1 TRBJ1-1 - TRBV27 CASTLTGALNTEAFF TGTGCCAGCACCCTAACAGGGGCGCTTAACACTGAAGCTTTCTTT
- TRBJ1-4 - TRBV9 CASSVRGSANEKLFF TGTGCCAGCAGCGTTAGAGGATCGGCTAATGAAAAACTGTTTTTT
- TRBJ1-4 - TRBV19 CASSILRQGSEKLFF TGTGCCAGTAGTATTTTGCGGCAGGGCTCTGAAAAACTGTTTTTT
TRBD2 TRBJ2-7 many TRBV19 CASSPRQGGEVHEQYF TGTGCCAGTAGTCCCCGGCAGGGAGGGGAAGTCCACGAGCAGTACTTC
TRBD1 TRBJ1-4 - TRBV18 CASSPGGGADEKLFF TGTGCCAGCTCACCCGGAGGGGGCGCGGATGAAAAACTGTTTTTT
- TRBJ2-7 - TRBV12-1 CASSPYEQYF TGTGCCAGCAGCCCGTACGAGCAGTACTTC
- TRBJ1-2 - TRBV2 CASSDSGARGYTF TGTGCCAGCAGTGACAGTGGGGCCCGAGGCTACACCTTC
TRBD1 TRBJ2-2 few TRBV5-1 CASTVRTGGSTGELFF TGCGCCAGCACAGTCCGGACAGGGGGGTCCACCGGGGAGCTGTTTTTT
- TRBJ1-6 - TRBV15 CATSRDPGLVNSPLHF TGTGCCACCAGCAGAGATCCGGGGTTGGTCAATTCACCCCTCCACTTT
TRBD2 TRBJ2-1 - TRBV9 CASSVSSGRDYNEQFF TGTGCCAGCAGCGTGTCTAGCGGGAGGGACTACAATGAGCAGTTCTTC
- TRBJ2-1 - TRBV14 CASSQVKGEPNLHEQFF TGTGCCAGCAGCCAAGTAAAGGGGGAACCGAACTTGCATGAGCAGTTCTTC